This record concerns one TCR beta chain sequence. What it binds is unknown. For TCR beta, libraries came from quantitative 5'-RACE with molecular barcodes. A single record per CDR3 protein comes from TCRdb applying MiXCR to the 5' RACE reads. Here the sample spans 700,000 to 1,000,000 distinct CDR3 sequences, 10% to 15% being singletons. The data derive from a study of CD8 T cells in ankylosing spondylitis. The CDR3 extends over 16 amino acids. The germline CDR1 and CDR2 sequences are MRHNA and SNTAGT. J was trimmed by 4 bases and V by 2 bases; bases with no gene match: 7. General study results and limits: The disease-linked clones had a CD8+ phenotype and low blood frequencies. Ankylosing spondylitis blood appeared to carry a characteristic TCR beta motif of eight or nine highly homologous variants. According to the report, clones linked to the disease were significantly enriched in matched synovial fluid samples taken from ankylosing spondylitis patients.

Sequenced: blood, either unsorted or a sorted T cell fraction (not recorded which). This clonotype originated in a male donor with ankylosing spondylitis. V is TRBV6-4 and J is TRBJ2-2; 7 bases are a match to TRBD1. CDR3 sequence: CASSDSFRGSTGELFF. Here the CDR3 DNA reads TGTGCCAGCAGTGACAGCTTCAGGGGGAGCACCGGGGAGCTGTTTTTT.